Listed below are T cell receptor beta chains from one sample, sequenced in a study of early T cells in non-severe SARS-CoV-2 infection. MiXCR, applied by TCRdb to the 5' RACE reads, yields one record per CDR3 protein. Of 50,000 or so distinct CDR3 sequences listed, about 15% were seen once; the top ten hold 10%. The source material was whole blood, sampled at baseline. The receptor set was obtained from an adult who was a healthcare worker with PCR-confirmed SARS-CoV-2 infection or an uninfected control (not recorded which). CDR3s include the opening cysteine and the closing phenylalanine or tryptophan. The D gene is left open where the match is weak. Not all rows give a size; the values are once, few, many and, for expanded clones, a class.

length: 13
size: NA
J: TRBJ2-5
D: NA
V: TRBV7-9
DNA: TGTGCCAGCAGCTCGCCCGTCTCCGAGACCCAGTACTTC
CDR3: CASSSPVSETQYF

length: 16
size: NA
J: TRBJ2-5
D: TRBD1
V: TRBV11-2
DNA: TGTGCCAGCAGCCCCCGGACAGGGAGGCTGGGAGAGACCCAGTACTTC
CDR3: CASSPRTGRLGETQYF

length: 11
size: NA
J: TRBJ2-2
D: NA
V: TRBV7-9
DNA: TGTGCCAGCAGCCAGACCGGGGAGCTGTTTTTT
CDR3: CASSQTGELFF

length: 16
size: few
J: TRBJ1-2
D: NA
V: TRBV10-3
DNA: TGTGCCATCAGTGAGTCCGCGACAAGAACTAACTATGGCTACACCTTC
CDR3: CAISESATRTNYGYTF

length: 14
size: NA
J: TRBJ1-6
D: TRBD1
V: TRBV28
DNA: TGTGCCAGCAGTGCGGGAGGGGGCAGTTCACCCCTCCACTTT
CDR3: CASSAGGGSSPLHF

length: 15
size: NA
J: TRBJ2-3
D: TRBD2
V: TRBV2
DNA: TGTGCCAGCAGTGTTACTAGCGGATTCACAGATACGCAGTATTTT
CDR3: CASSVTSGFTDTQYF

length: 14
size: few
J: TRBJ2-2
D: NA
V: TRBV20-1
DNA: TGCAGTGCTACCTACTCTCCAGGGTCCGGGGAGCTGTTTTTT
CDR3: CSATYSPGSGELFF

length: 15
size: NA
J: TRBJ1-1
D: TRBD1
V: TRBV5-4
DNA: TGTGCCAGCAGCTTGGGGACAGGGTGGAACACTGAAGCTTTCTTT
CDR3: CASSLGTGWNTEAFF

length: 12
size: few
J: TRBJ2-1
D: NA
V: TRBV14
DNA: TGTGCCAGCAGCCAAAGAAACAATGAGCAGTTCTTC
CDR3: CASSQRNNEQFF

length: 14
size: few
J: TRBJ1-1
D: NA
V: TRBV28
DNA: TGTGCCAGCAGTTTCATGCAGGAGAACACTGAAGCTTTCTTT
CDR3: CASSFMQENTEAFF

length: 14
size: few
J: TRBJ1-5
D: NA
V: TRBV3-1
DNA: TGTGCCAGCAGCCAAGCAGGGAACAATCAGCCCCAGCATTTT
CDR3: CASSQAGNNQPQHF

length: 15
size: NA
J: TRBJ2-3
D: NA
V: TRBV6-5
DNA: TGTGCCAGCAGTCCGAAACTAGCTGGGCACGATACGCAGTATTTT
CDR3: CASSPKLAGHDTQYF

length: 12
size: NA
J: TRBJ1-4
D: NA
V: TRBV29-1
DNA: TGCAGCGTTGATGTAGGCCGTGAAAAACTGTTTTTT
CDR3: CSVDVGREKLFF

length: 19
size: few
J: TRBJ1-4
D: NA
V: TRBV19
DNA: TGTGCCAGTAGTAGCTCGGGATCCCTAATGGGAACAACTAATGAAAAACTGTTTTTT
CDR3: CASSSSGSLMGTTNEKLFF

length: 15
size: NA
J: TRBJ2-7
D: TRBD2
V: TRBV3-1
DNA: TGTGCCAGCAGCCCGGAGCGGGGACTTTCCTACGAGCAGTACTTC
CDR3: CASSPERGLSYEQYF

length: 14
size: many
J: TRBJ1-1
D: NA
V: TRBV11-2
DNA: TGTGCCAGCAGCTTAGGGCTCCGAGGCGCTGAAGCTTTCTTT
CDR3: CASSLGLRGAEAFF

length: 17
size: NA
J: TRBJ2-7
D: TRBD1
V: TRBV27
DNA: TGTGCCAGCAGTCCGCTCTACGGGACAGGGACCCCTTACGAGCAGTACTTC
CDR3: CASSPLYGTGTPYEQYF

length: 14
size: NA
J: TRBJ2-3
D: NA
V: TRBV5-1
DNA: TGCGCCAGCACCCTAGTTGGCCATACAGATACGCAGTATTTT
CDR3: CASTLVGHTDTQYF

length: 14
size: NA
J: TRBJ2-3
D: NA
V: TRBV20-1
DNA: TGCAGTGCTAGAGAGAGGGCGCTTAAGGTGGCGCAGTATTTT
CDR3: CSARERALKVAQYF

length: 14
size: NA
J: TRBJ2-1
D: NA
V: TRBV2
DNA: TGTGCCAGCAAGTCAAGTTCCTCCTACAATGAGCAGTTCTTC
CDR3: CASKSSSSYNEQFF

length: 14
size: many
J: TRBJ2-3
D: TRBD2
V: TRBV7-2
DNA: TGTGCCAGCAGCTCCGGACTAGCGGGAGATACGCAGTATTTT
CDR3: CASSSGLAGDTQYF

length: 16
size: medium-sized
J: TRBJ2-7
D: TRBD1
V: TRBV10-1
DNA: TGCGCCAGCAGTGAGTCGATGGGACAGGGGGTCGACGAGCAGTACTTC
CDR3: CASSESMGQGVDEQYF

length: 15
size: many
J: TRBJ2-1
D: TRBD1
V: TRBV28
DNA: TGTGCCAGCAGTCCAGGGACAGGGGGCGGCAATGAGCAGTTCTTC
CDR3: CASSPGTGGGNEQFF

length: 13
size: many
J: TRBJ2-7
D: TRBD1
V: TRBV7-8
DNA: TGTGCCAGCAGCTCCGGGACAGGAGTCGAGCAGTACTTC
CDR3: CASSSGTGVEQYF

length: 15
size: many
J: TRBJ2-1
D: TRBD2
V: TRBV10-2
DNA: TGCGCCAGCCTCCTAGCGGGAACCTCCTACAATGAGCAGTTCTTC
CDR3: CASLLAGTSYNEQFF

length: 15
size: few
J: TRBJ1-2
D: TRBD1
V: TRBV19
DNA: TGTGCCAGTAGTATCCCTACAGGGGTCGGCTATGGCTACACCTTC
CDR3: CASSIPTGVGYGYTF

length: 15
size: medium-sized
J: TRBJ2-7
D: NA
V: TRBV7-9
DNA: TGTGCCAGCAGCTTAATACGATATGGGAATTACGAGCAGTACTTC
CDR3: CASSLIRYGNYEQYF

length: 15
size: NA
J: TRBJ2-7
D: NA
V: TRBV5-4
DNA: TGTGCCAGCGGATCAATCGAGGGGCTCTTCTACGAGCAGTACTTC
CDR3: CASGSIEGLFYEQYF

length: 13
size: NA
J: TRBJ2-3
D: NA
V: TRBV28
DNA: TGTGCCAGCACCGGCGAGGGCACAGATACGCAGTATTTT
CDR3: CASTGEGTDTQYF

length: 15
size: NA
J: TRBJ2-7
D: NA
V: TRBV11-2
DNA: TGTGCCAGCAGCGTCCAAGGACAGAGCTCCTACGAGCAGTACTTC
CDR3: CASSVQGQSSYEQYF

length: 15
size: NA
J: TRBJ1-5
D: NA
V: TRBV10-3
DNA: TGTGCCATCAGTGCGGAACAGGGTACTATGCAGCCCCAGCATTTT
CDR3: CAISAEQGTMQPQHF

length: 12
size: many
J: TRBJ1-1
D: TRBD1
V: TRBV5-1
DNA: TGCGCCAGCAGCTTGGAAAGGGGGCAAGCTTTCTTT
CDR3: CASSLERGQAFF

length: 14
size: medium-sized
J: TRBJ1-2
D: TRBD1
V: TRBV7-9
DNA: TGTGCCAGCACCTGGACAGGGCCGTCATATGGCTACACCTTC
CDR3: CASTWTGPSYGYTF

length: 16
size: NA
J: TRBJ2-7
D: TRBD2
V: TRBV3-1
DNA: TGTGCCAGCAGCCAAGAGTTCAGGGAGGGCTCCTACGAGCAGTACTTC
CDR3: CASSQEFREGSYEQYF

length: 14
size: NA
J: TRBJ1-5
D: TRBD1
V: TRBV29-1
DNA: TGCAGCGTTGGAACAGGGGGCATGGGTCAGCCCCAGCATTTT
CDR3: CSVGTGGMGQPQHF

length: 14
size: few
J: TRBJ2-7
D: NA
V: TRBV27
DNA: TGTGCCAGCAGCCGGCAAGGGTCCCCCTACGAGCAGTACTTC
CDR3: CASSRQGSPYEQYF

length: 12
size: NA
J: TRBJ2-5
D: NA
V: TRBV4-1
DNA: TGCGCCAGCAGCCAAGAGGGGGAGACCCAGTACTTC
CDR3: CASSQEGETQYF

length: 13
size: NA
J: TRBJ2-3
D: NA
V: TRBV11-2
DNA: TGTGCCAGCAGCTTAGATGGGAGGTTTACGCAGTATTTT
CDR3: CASSLDGRFTQYF

length: 13
size: NA
J: TRBJ2-7
D: TRBD1
V: TRBV29-1
DNA: TGCAGCGTGGACGGACAGGGGGCGACCGAGCAGTACTTC
CDR3: CSVDGQGATEQYF

length: 14
size: few
J: TRBJ2-7
D: NA
V: TRBV6-5
DNA: TGTGCCAGCAGTTACTCCCCTAGCTCCTACGAGCAGTACTTC
CDR3: CASSYSPSSYEQYF

length: 19
size: few
J: TRBJ2-5
D: TRBD2
V: TRBV28
DNA: TGTGCCAGCAGTCTAACTAGCGGGAGGACGGTTTTCTCGGGGGAGACCCAGTACTTC
CDR3: CASSLTSGRTVFSGETQYF

length: 14
size: NA
J: TRBJ2-1
D: TRBD1
V: TRBV12-3/TRBV12-4
DNA: TGTGCCAGCAGTTCTACCACAGGGGCCGATGAGCAGTTCTTC
CDR3: CASSSTTGADEQFF

length: 14
size: NA
J: TRBJ2-5
D: NA
V: TRBV15
DNA: TGTGCCACCAGCAGAGTTGGGGTACAAGAGACCCAGTACTTC
CDR3: CATSRVGVQETQYF

length: 17
size: few
J: TRBJ1-2
D: TRBD1
V: TRBV10-3
DNA: TGTGCCATCAGTGCCGGGACAGGGGGCGCCGTCAACTATGGCTACACCTTC
CDR3: CAISAGTGGAVNYGYTF

length: 18
size: NA
J: TRBJ1-2
D: NA
V: TRBV7-9
DNA: TGTGCCAGCAGCTCAAATTCATGGGATGGCAGGTTTCGGTATGGCTACACCTTC
CDR3: CASSSNSWDGRFRYGYTF

length: 15
size: few
J: TRBJ1-4
D: NA
V: TRBV5-1
DNA: TGCGCCAGCAGCCATGGGACCGCTTCAAATGAAAAACTGTTTTTT
CDR3: CASSHGTASNEKLFF

length: 13
size: few
J: TRBJ2-3
D: NA
V: TRBV27
DNA: TGTGCCAGCAGTCAACGAGGCACAGATACGCAGTATTTT
CDR3: CASSQRGTDTQYF

length: 11
size: NA
J: TRBJ1-1
D: NA
V: TRBV20-1
DNA: TGCAGTGCCCTCCTTATAAGACAAGCTTTCTTT
CDR3: CSALLIRQAFF

length: 16
size: many
J: TRBJ2-5
D: TRBD2
V: TRBV20-1
DNA: TGCAGTGCTAGAGATTTGCTAGCGGGGGACCAAGAGACCCAGTACTTC
CDR3: CSARDLLAGDQETQYF

length: 14
size: NA
J: TRBJ2-2
D: NA
V: TRBV12-3/TRBV12-4
DNA: TGTGCCAGCAGTCCAGGAGGGCCAACCGGGGAGCTGTTTTTT
CDR3: CASSPGGPTGELFF

length: 15
size: NA
J: TRBJ2-3
D: NA
V: TRBV5-1
DNA: TGCACCAGCAGCTTTAGCGGTCCCGCGACAGATACGCAGTATTTT
CDR3: CTSSFSGPATDTQYF

length: 15
size: NA
J: TRBJ1-5
D: NA
V: TRBV7-2
DNA: TGTGCCAGCAGCTTAGTGACAGATAGCAATCAGCCCCAGCATTTT
CDR3: CASSLVTDSNQPQHF

length: 15
size: many
J: TRBJ2-3
D: NA
V: TRBV5-1
DNA: TGCGCCAGCAGCATCCAGGGATATAGCACAGATACGCAGTATTTT
CDR3: CASSIQGYSTDTQYF

length: 15
size: NA
J: TRBJ2-7
D: TRBD2
V: TRBV6-1
DNA: TGTGCCAGCAGTGAGGTAGCGGGGGCCTCCTACGAGCAGTACTTC
CDR3: CASSEVAGASYEQYF

length: 13
size: NA
J: TRBJ2-1
D: TRBD2
V: TRBV5-1
DNA: TGCGCCAGCAGCTTAGCAACTAGCGGCGAGCAGTTCTTC
CDR3: CASSLATSGEQFF

length: 13
size: NA
J: TRBJ2-3
D: NA
V: TRBV28
DNA: TGTGCCAGCAGTCGCTCAGGGGTCGATACGCAGTATTTT
CDR3: CASSRSGVDTQYF

length: 15
size: few
J: TRBJ2-3
D: NA
V: TRBV20-1
DNA: TGCAGTGCTCCCCTGGGGGGGCATAGCACAGATACGCAGTATTTT
CDR3: CSAPLGGHSTDTQYF

length: 15
size: NA
J: TRBJ2-7
D: NA
V: TRBV6-5
DNA: TGTGCCAGCAGTTACTCGCCCGCCAGAGCCTACGAGCAGTACTTC
CDR3: CASSYSPARAYEQYF